This TCR beta chain was profiled in a study of glioma-infiltrating T cells. Study-wide results and limits: CDR3 overlap between tissue and blood was very small.

This clonotype was seen many times. Antigen specificity is unknown. Amplification of TCR alpha and beta CDR3 regions from RNA used iRepertoire nested multiplex PCR. One-step reverse transcription and amplification started from about 100-400 ng of tissue mRNA or PBMC total RNA. TCRdb analysed the multiplex PCR reads with MiXCR anew, one entry per CDR3 protein. Of some 100,000 distinct CDR3 sequences detected, 25% appear once; the ten largest clones hold about a third. V was clipped by 2 bases and J by 4 bases, with 8 bases between them. Germline V gene data show CDR1 as SQVTM and CDR2 as ANQGSEA. The CDR3 totals 12 residues.

V gene TRBV29-1 combines with J gene TRBJ1-2; D not certain. Sequenced sample: glioma tissue, nonneoplastic brain tissue, or PBMCs (not recorded which). This TCR derives from a human donor with low-grade glioma or glioblastoma, undergoing nonglioma brain surgery, or in good health (not recorded which). The CDR3, as DNA: TGCAGCGTTGAAACTGGAGGCTATGGCTACACCTTC. Its protein is CSVETGGYGYTF.